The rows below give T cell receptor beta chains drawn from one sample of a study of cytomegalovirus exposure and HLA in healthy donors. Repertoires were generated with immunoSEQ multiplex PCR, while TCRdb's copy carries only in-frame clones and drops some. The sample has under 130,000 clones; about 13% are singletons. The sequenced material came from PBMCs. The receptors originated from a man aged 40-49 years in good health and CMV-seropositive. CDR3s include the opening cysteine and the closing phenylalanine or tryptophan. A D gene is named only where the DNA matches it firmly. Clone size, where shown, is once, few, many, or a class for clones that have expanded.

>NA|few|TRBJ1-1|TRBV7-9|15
TGTGCCAGCAGCTCCCGTGGCGGGGCGTACACTGAAGCTTTCTTT
CASSSRGGAYTEAFF
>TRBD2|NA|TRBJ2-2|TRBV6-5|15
TGTGCCAGCAGCCCCGCGGGAGAGCACACCGGGGAGCTGTTTTTT
CASSPAGEHTGELFF
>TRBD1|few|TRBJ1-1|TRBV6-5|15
TGTGCCAGCAGCGCCGGGACAGGGGTGGACACTGAAGCTTTCTTT
CASSAGTGVDTEAFF
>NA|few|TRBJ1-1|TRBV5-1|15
TGCGCCAGCAGCCTGTACCTTGACATGAACACTGAAGCTTTCTTT
CASSLYLDMNTEAFF
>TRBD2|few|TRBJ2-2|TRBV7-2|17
TGTGCCAGCAGCACCTACGCGGGAGGCCCAACTCTCGGGGAGCTGTTTTTT
CASSTYAGGPTLGELFF
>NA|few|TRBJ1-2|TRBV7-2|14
TGTGCCAGCAGCTTACTCGGACAGCCCTATGGCTACACCTTC
CASSLLGQPYGYTF
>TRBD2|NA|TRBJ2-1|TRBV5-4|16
TGTGCCAGCAGCCCTAGCGGGGGACTAGCGAACAATGAGCAGTTCTTC
CASSPSGGLANNEQFF
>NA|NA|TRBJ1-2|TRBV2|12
TGTGCCAGCAGTGAAGCTTTCTCTGGCTACACCTTC
CASSEAFSGYTF
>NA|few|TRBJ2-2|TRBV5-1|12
TGCGCCAGCAGCTCGTACACCGGGGAGCTGTTTTTT
CASSSYTGELFF
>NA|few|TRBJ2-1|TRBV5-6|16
TGTGCCAGCAGTTCGGACAGTATCCCCCTCCTTGGTGAGCAGTTCTTC
CASSSDSIPLLGEQFF
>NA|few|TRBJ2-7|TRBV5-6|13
TGTGCCAGCAGTCAGCCGGGCTCCTACGAGCAGTACTTC
CASSQPGSYEQYF
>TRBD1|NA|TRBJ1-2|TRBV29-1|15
TGCAGCGTACGGGAGGCAGGGGGCGACGGCTATGGCTACACCTTC
CSVREAGGDGYGYTF
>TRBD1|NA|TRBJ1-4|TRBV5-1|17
TGCGCCAGCAGCTTGGGACTGGCGGGACAGGGAAGTGAAAAACTGTTTTTT
CASSLGLAGQGSEKLFF
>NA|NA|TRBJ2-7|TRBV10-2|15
TGCGCCAGCAGTGAGTCCCGGAGTCCCCCTTCTGAGCAGTACTTC
CASSESRSPPSEQYF
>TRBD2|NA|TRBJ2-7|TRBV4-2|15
TGTGCCAGCAGCCAAACAGCTAGCGGGAGTTACGAGCAGTACTTC
CASSQTASGSYEQYF
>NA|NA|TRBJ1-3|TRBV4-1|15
TGCGCCAGCAGCCAAGAGGGGGACTACCCAAACACCATATATTTT
CASSQEGDYPNTIYF
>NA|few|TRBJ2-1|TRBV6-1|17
TGTGCCAGCAGTGAATTTTTAGGGGGACCCTCCTACAATGAGCAGTTCTTC
CASSEFLGGPSYNEQFF
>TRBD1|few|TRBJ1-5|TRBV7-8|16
TGTGCCAGCAGCTTAGCCGGACAGGCCTTCAATCAGCCCCAGCATTTT
CASSLAGQAFNQPQHF
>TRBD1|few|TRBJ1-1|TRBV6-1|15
TGTGCCAGCAGTGAAACAACGACAGGGAGCCTTGAAGCTTTCTTT
CASSETTTGSLEAFF
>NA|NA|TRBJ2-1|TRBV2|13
TGTGCCAGCCGGGACTCTTCTTACATGGAGCAGTTCTTC
CASRDSSYMEQFF
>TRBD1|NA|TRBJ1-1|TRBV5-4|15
TGTGCCAGCAGCAAATGGGACAGGGCGGGAACTGAAGCTTTCTTT
CASSKWDRAGTEAFF
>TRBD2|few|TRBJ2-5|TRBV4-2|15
TGTGCCAGCAGCCAAACTAGCGGGAGGCAAGAGACCCAGTACTTC
CASSQTSGRQETQYF
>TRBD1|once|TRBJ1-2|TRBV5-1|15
TGCGCCAGCAGCCCGGGACAGGGGATTCACTATGGCTACACCTTC
CASSPGQGIHYGYTF
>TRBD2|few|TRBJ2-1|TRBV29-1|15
TGCAGCGCCGTCATAGCGGGAGCAGTACACAATGAGCAGTTCTTC
CSAVIAGAVHNEQFF
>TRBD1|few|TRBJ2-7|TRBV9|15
TGTGCCAGCAGCGCCGAGCCGGGACAGGGGTACGAGCAGTACTTC
CASSAEPGQGYEQYF
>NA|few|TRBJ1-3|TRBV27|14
TGTGCCAGCAGCCTGAGGGGGTCTGGAAACACCATATATTTT
CASSLRGSGNTIYF
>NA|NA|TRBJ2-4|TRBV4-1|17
TGCGCCAGCAGCCAAGTTTTCCCAGGGGAAGCCAAAAACATTCAGTACTTC
CASSQVFPGEAKNIQYF
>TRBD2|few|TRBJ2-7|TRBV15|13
TGTGCCACGAGAGCTAGCGGGAGTTACGAGCAGTACTTC
CATRASGSYEQYF
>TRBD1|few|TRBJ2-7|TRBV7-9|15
TGTGCCAGCAGCCCTCGGACAGGGGAGCCCTACGAGCAGTACTTC
CASSPRTGEPYEQYF
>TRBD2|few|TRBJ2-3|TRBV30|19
TGTGCCTGGAGTCTGAGGCCCGGGACTAGCGGGAGGGCGAAAGATACGCAGTATTTT
CAWSLRPGTSGRAKDTQYF
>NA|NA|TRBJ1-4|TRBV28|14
TGTGCCAGCAGTTTCGCGGGGGATGTTGAAAAACTGTTTTTT
CASSFAGDVEKLFF
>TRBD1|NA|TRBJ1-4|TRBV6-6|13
TGTGCCAGCAGCGGACAGGGGAATGAAAAACTGTTTTTT
CASSGQGNEKLFF
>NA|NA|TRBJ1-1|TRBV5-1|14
TGCGCCAGCAGTCTCGACACCGGGAACACTGAAGCTTTCTTT
CASSLDTGNTEAFF
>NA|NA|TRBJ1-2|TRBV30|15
TGTGCCTGGAGTGACCCATCCCCGGGTCTTTATGGCTACACCTTC
CAWSDPSPGLYGYTF
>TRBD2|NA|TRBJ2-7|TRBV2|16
TGTGCCAGCAGTGAAGCGCTGGGACTAGCGGTCTACGAGCAGTACTTC
CASSEALGLAVYEQYF
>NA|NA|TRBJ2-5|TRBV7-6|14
TGCGCCAGCAGCTCCACGCAGAGAGGAGAGACCCAGTACTTC
CASSSTQRGETQYF
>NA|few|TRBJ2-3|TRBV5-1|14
TGCGCCAGCAGCTTGGGAACTCGGACAGATACGCAGTATTTT
CASSLGTRTDTQYF
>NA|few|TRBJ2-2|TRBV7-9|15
TGTGCCACCAAACCGGGACAAATGAACACCGGGGAGCTGTTTTTT
CATKPGQMNTGELFF
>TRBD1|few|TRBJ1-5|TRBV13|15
TGTGCCAGCAGTCGTGACAGGGGGCGCGATCAGCCCCAGCATTTT
CASSRDRGRDQPQHF
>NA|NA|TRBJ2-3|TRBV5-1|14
TGCGCCAGCAGCTTGGAACAGATCACAGATACGCAGTATTTT
CASSLEQITDTQYF